These 24 T cell receptor beta chains were sequenced from one sample in a study of T cell repertoires in cytomegalovirus infection. TCRdb re-derived calls from the reads in MiXCR, one entry per CDR3 protein. The sample includes 500,000 to 600,000 distinct CDR3 sequences, about 17% of them seen just once. The sequenced sample was CD8+ T cells from PBMCs. The receptors here all came from a human donor in good health (CMV status not recorded). Some clones in this sample may be carry-over from other donors' samples.

The genes are TRBV5-4 and TRBJ1-1; D ambiguous. Germline loops: CDR1 SGHNT, CDR2 YYREEE (reference sequence). The CDR3 totals 14 residues. V shed 4 bases and J shed 0 bases, with 10 bases lying between them. The CDR3 is CASSPRVMNTEAFF. DNA for the CDR3: TGTGCCAGCAGCCCTAGAGTGATGAACACTGAAGCTTTCTTT.

The sample holds many counts of this clonotype. V is TRBV4-1 and J is TRBJ2-7; D might be TRBD1 or TRBD2, each matching 5 bases. Germline V lookup: CDR1 MGHRA, CDR2 YSYEKL. Trimming pared 0 bases from V and 3 bases from J, leaving 18 bases between. The CDR3 runs 17 residues. The DNA for the CDR3 is TGCGCCAGCAGCCAAGATACGGGACGGCCAGGATACTACGAGCAGTACTTC. Its translation: CASSQDTGRPGYYEQYF.

This clonotype has only a few counts. The chain uses TRBV5-4 and TRBJ2-3; TRBD1 is a possible D gene (6 bases). The length of the CDR3 is 16 residues. CDR1 is SGHNT, CDR2 YYREEE, per germline (reference sequence). Trimming removed 4 bases from V and 0 bases from J, with 15 bases in between. The DNA of the CDR3 is TGTGCCAGCAGCACCGAAACAGGGCGGAGCACAGATACGCAGTATTTT. This gives the protein CASSTETGRSTDTQYF.

The sample holds a few counts of this clonotype. This chain links TRBV11-2 with TRBJ1-2; TRBD1 agrees at 7 bases. Germline V gene lookup returns CDR1 SGHAT and CDR2 FQNNGV. The trim removed 5 bases at V and 1 base at J, leaving 16 bases unmatched. The CDR3 is 18 amino acids. The CDR3 DNA sequence: TGTGCCAGCAGCCTCCGCGGGCAGGACAGGACACTTAACTATGGCTACACCTTC. It encodes CASSLRGQDRTLNYGYTF.

This clonotype has just a few counts. This chain joins TRBV19 and TRBJ2-1; 12 positions match TRBD2. Trimming at V came to 3 bases and at J to 2 bases, leaving 5 bases not matched to a gene. This CDR3 is 17 amino acids long. Germline V CDR1 and CDR2: LNHDA, SQIVND (reference sequence). This CDR3 is CASSISRLAGAYNEQFF. Here the CDR3 DNA reads TGTGCCAGTAGTATCTCCCGACTAGCGGGGGCCTACAATGAGCAGTTCTTC.

This clonotype was seen repeatedly, ten times or more. The chain uses TRBV2 and TRBJ2-1, with D perhaps TRBD2 (5 bases). The CDR3 length is 15 residues. Per germline, CDR1 SNHLY and CDR2 FYNNEI. Trimming took 4 bases from V and 10 from J, leaving 20 bases between them. CDR3 in amino acids: CASSGGRASPIEQFF. The CDR3, as DNA: TGTGCCAGCAGTGGAGGGCGGGCCTCACCAATAGAGCAGTTCTTC.

About this clonotype itself: A much larger clone lies a single base off, so this may be a read error. The gene calls are TRBV3-1 and TRBJ1-1; D gene uncertain. Germline CDR1 is LGHDT and CDR2 is YNNKEL (reference sequence). CDR3 length: 14 residues. CDR3 in amino acids: CAISQDLRGTEAFF. CDR3 nucleotides: TGTGCCATCAGCCAAGATCTAAGAGGGACTGAAGCTTTCTTT.

In its sample, this clonotype was seen many times. The chain carries TRBV7-6 and TRBJ2-3; 14 nucleotides line up with TRBD2. V was clipped by 4 bases and J by 6 bases; unmatched bases: 18. The CDR3 contains 20 residues. The V gene's germline CDR1 is SGHVS and CDR2 FNYEAQ. DNA for the CDR3: TGTGCCAGCAGCTCAACCACCACCTTGACTAGCGGGGGGGCCAGGGATACGCAGTATTTT. Protein: CASSSTTTLTSGGARDTQYF.

This clonotype was counted many times. The V call is TRBV7-6, the J call TRBJ2-3, with 8 bases identical to TRBD1. This CDR3 is 18 amino acids long. Germline lookup yields CDR1 SGHVS and CDR2 FNYEAQ. V lost 1 base to trimming and J lost 2 bases; unmatched junction nucleotides: 11. The CDR3 nucleotides are TGTGCCAGCAGCTTAGTAGCCACACGACAGGGGCCCACAGATACGCAGTATTTT. Its protein product is CASSLVATRQGPTDTQYF.

The CDR3 here is CASSFQGASNEQFF. CDR3 nucleotides: TGTGCCAGCAGTTTCCAGGGGGCAAGCAATGAGCAGTTCTTC. V is TRBV28 and J is TRBJ2-1; 8 bases agree with TRBD1. This CDR3 has 14 amino acids. CDR1 MDHEN and CDR2 SYDVKM come from the germline V gene. After removal of 3 bases from V and 6 bases from J, the junction contained 4 bases not matched to a gene.

This clonotype occurred a few times. The chain recombines TRBV6-5 with TRBJ1-1, with TRBD1 matching over 10 bases. The germline CDR1 and CDR2 sequences are MNHEY and SVGAGI. With 4 bases clipped from V and 11 bases from J, the junction kept 13 bases outside the gene matches. This CDR3 contains 15 residues. The CDR3 sequence is CASSSFRQGALGAFF. Here the CDR3 DNA reads TGTGCCAGCAGTTCGTTTCGACAGGGGGCCCTTGGGGCTTTCTTT.

The chain is built from TRBV14 and TRBJ1-6; TRBD1 is a possible D gene (6 bases). With 1 base removed from V and 10 bases from J, the gap between germline ends came to 17 bases. The CDR3 consists of 16 residues. Germline lookup yields CDR1 SGHDN and CDR2 FVKESK. The CDR3 loop is CASSQGVPGHSSPLHF. In nucleotides, the CDR3 is TGTGCCAGCAGCCAAGGAGTTCCGGGACACTCGTCACCCCTCCACTTT.

This clonotype was seen repeatedly, ten times or more. This chain joins TRBV7-8 and TRBJ2-7; 8 nucleotides line up with TRBD1. V shed 6 bases and J 2 bases; nucleotides not matched to a gene: 6. The CDR3 is 14 residues long. Germline V gene lookup returns CDR1 SGHVS and CDR2 FQNEAQ. CDR3 in DNA: TGTGCCAGCAGTAACTACAGGGGGACCTACGAGCAGTACTTC. The encoded protein is CASSNYRGTYEQYF.

The chain uses TRBV13 and TRBJ1-6, with D possibly being TRBD1 (5 bases). This CDR3 contains 15 residues. V dropped 5 bases and J dropped 7 bases, with 15 bases sitting between them. Germline V gives CDR1 PRHDT, CDR2 FYEKMQ (reference sequence). CDR3 sequence reads: CASSPAGGRNSPLHF. The CDR3 DNA reads TGTGCCAGCAGCCCAGCGGGGGGTCGGAATTCACCCCTCCACTTT.

This clonotype was recorded a few times. The CDR3 coding sequence is TGCAGTGCTAGAGATGGGCTAGCGGGGGGTCCGCAAGAGACCCAGTACTTC. Amino acid sequence: CSARDGLAGGPQETQYF. The chain combines TRBV20-1 with TRBJ2-5, with 11 bases that match TRBD2. The CDR3 extends over 17 amino acids. Germline assignment: CDR1 DFQATT and CDR2 SNEGSKA (reference sequence). Losses at the gene ends were 0 bases for V and 2 bases for J; bases not matched to a gene: 8.

J is TRBJ2-5 and V is TRBV28; 9 nucleotides line up with TRBD2. The CDR3 consists of 15 residues. Germline-derived CDR1 and CDR2 are MDHEN and SYDVKM. Losses at the gene ends were 6 bases for V and 2 bases for J; bases not matched to a gene: 7. For the CDR3, the DNA is TGTGCCAGCAGCCCAGGACTAGCGCTTCAAGAGACCCAGTACTTC. Its protein product is CASSPGLALQETQYF.

The chain joins TRBV5-8 to TRBJ2-7, with 7 bases that match TRBD1. The CDR3 sequence is 14 residues long. After removal of 7 bases from V and 3 bases from J, the junction contained 10 bases not matched to a gene. The germline V gene has CDR1 SGHTS and CDR2 YDEGEE. This chain's CDR3 is CASAAFGTVYEQYF. The DNA for the CDR3 is TGTGCCAGCGCAGCCTTCGGGACAGTCTACGAGCAGTACTTC. Full variable domain (outside the CDR3, taken from reference TRBV5-8 and TRBJ2-7): EAGVTQSPTHLIKTRGQQATLRCSPISGHTSVYWYQQALGLGLQFLLWYDEGEERNRGNFPPRFSGRQFPNYSSELNVNALELEDSALYLCASAAFGTVYEQYFGPGTRLTVT.

This clonotype was picked up a small number of times. The rearrangement links TRBV20-1 to TRBJ2-1, with 12 bases matching TRBD2. CDR1 DFQATT and CDR2 SNEGSKA come from the germline V gene (reference sequence). This CDR3 contains 16 residues. The junction had 5 bases not matched to a gene; V was cut back by 2 bases and J by 3 bases. CDR3 amino acids: CSARTGTSGYYNEQFF. CDR3 nucleotides: TGCAGTGCTAGAACCGGGACTAGCGGGTACTACAATGAGCAGTTCTTC.

The table lists this clonotype with many counts. The chain employs TRBV11-2 and TRBJ2-3; 8 bases line up with TRBD2. The V and J ends lost 5 bases and 0 bases, in that order; junction bases with no gene match: 13. Looked up from germline, CDR1 is SGHAT and CDR2 is FQNNGV. This CDR3 has 18 residues. The CDR3 nucleotides are TGTGCCAGCAGCCCTAGCCCGGATAGCGGGACAAGCACAGATACGCAGTATTTT. Its protein product is CASSPSPDSGTSTDTQYF.

This clonotype occurred a few times. The CDR3 here is CASSLVARGSEQFF. Written as DNA, the CDR3 is TGTGCCAGCAGCTTAGTGGCGAGGGGGAGTGAGCAGTTCTTC. The chain links TRBV7-9 to TRBJ2-1; D is perhaps TRBD1 (6 bases). This CDR3 has 14 residues. The V gene lost 1 base and the J gene lost 9 bases, with 13 bases spanning the gap. Germline CDR1 and CDR2: SEHNR and FQNEAQ (reference sequence).

The rearrangement uses TRBV20-1 and TRBJ2-1; 8 bases line up with TRBD2. V lost 3 bases, J lost 4 bases, and 8 bases stayed unmatched. CDR3 length equals 15 residues. Germline CDR1 and CDR2: DFQATT and SNEGSKA (reference sequence). The CDR3 protein is CSASAREGRYNEQFF. Here the CDR3 DNA reads TGCAGTGCTAGTGCCCGGGAGGGCCGGTACAATGAGCAGTTCTTC.

This clonotype has ten or more counts. CDR3 DNA sequence: TGTGCCAGCAGCTGGCTAGCCAAAAACATTCAGTACTTC. Protein product: CASSWLAKNIQYF. The V call is TRBV7-8, the J call TRBJ2-4; D gene unclear. The CDR3 contains 13 residues. Germline CDR1 and CDR2: SGHVS and FQNEAQ. The V end was cut by 4 bases, the J end by 0 bases, with 4 bases between.

This clonotype has at least ten counts. V usage is TRBV7-9 and J usage is TRBJ2-7, with no clear D. V was pared by 5 bases and J by 4 bases, with 18 bases between. The CDR3 extends over 15 amino acids. CDR1 and CDR2 (germline): SEHNR, FQNEAQ (reference sequence). CDR3: CASSPRSLPPYEQYF. Written as DNA, the CDR3 is TGTGCCAGCAGCCCCCGTTCCTTACCCCCATACGAGCAGTACTTC.

The chain is built from TRBV28 and TRBJ2-5; D uncertain. The germline V gene has CDR1 MDHEN and CDR2 SYDVKM. The CDR3 covers 12 residues. Trimming cost V 3 bases and J 3 bases, with 5 bases left between them. The CDR3 spells CASSFSEETQYF. In DNA, the CDR3 is TGTGCCAGCAGTTTTTCCGAAGAGACCCAGTACTTC.